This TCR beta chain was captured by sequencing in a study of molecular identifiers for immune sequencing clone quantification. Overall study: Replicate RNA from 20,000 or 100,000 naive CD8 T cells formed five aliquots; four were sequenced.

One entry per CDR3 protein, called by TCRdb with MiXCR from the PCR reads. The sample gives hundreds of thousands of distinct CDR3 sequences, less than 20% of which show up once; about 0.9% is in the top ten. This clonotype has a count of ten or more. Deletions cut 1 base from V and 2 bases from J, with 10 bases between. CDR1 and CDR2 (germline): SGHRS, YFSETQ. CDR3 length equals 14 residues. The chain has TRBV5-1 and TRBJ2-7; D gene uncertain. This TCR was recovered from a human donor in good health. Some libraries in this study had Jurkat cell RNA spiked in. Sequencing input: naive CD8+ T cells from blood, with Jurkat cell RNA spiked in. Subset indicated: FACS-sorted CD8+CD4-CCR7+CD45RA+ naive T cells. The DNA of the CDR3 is TGCGCCAGCAGCTTGTCTTCGAAACCCTACGAGCAGTACTTC. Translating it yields CASSLSSKPYEQYF. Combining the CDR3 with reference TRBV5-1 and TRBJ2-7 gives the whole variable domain KAGVTQTPRYLIKTRGQQVTLSCSPISGHRSVSWYQQTPGQGLQFLFEYFSETQRNKGNFPGRFSGRQFSNSRSEMNVSTLELGDSALYLCASSLSSKPYEQYFGPGTRLTVT.